These 24 T cell receptor beta chains came from one sample sequenced in a study of blood T cell repertoires in COVID-19 (dated by TCRdb to about 2020). The library was generated by the immunoSEQ multiplex PCR assay. Imported from immuneACCESS, the table was reduced by TCRdb to in-frame sequences with V and J called. These copies leave out some clones; in studies compared against another copy, an unresolved V gene accounts for under half, and the cause of the remainder is not known. This sample has approximately 490,000 clones in its table, and about 85% of those were observed once. 0.7% of the sample lies in the top ten. Sample: PBMCs or T cells enriched from blood (not recorded which). Source of these receptors: a woman between 18 and 30 years old who had recovered from COVID-19.

This clone was detected only a few times. V usage is TRBV12-3 or TRBV12-4 and J usage is TRBJ1-2; no reliable D call. The CDR3 runs 11 residues. V was shortened by 4 bases and J by 8 bases, with 8 bases between the two germline ends. For the CDR3, the DNA is TGTGCCAGCAGTTACCGCGAAGGCTACACCTTC. Its protein is CASSYREGYTF.

This chain connects TRBV18 to TRBJ1-2; TRBD1 is a possible D gene (6 bases). Between the trimmed V and J ends, which lost 8 bases and 1 base, there was a span of 17 bases. The CDR3 covers 15 residues. Germline lookup yields CDR1 KGHSH and CDR2 LQKENI. The DNA for the CDR3 is TGTGCCAGCGTAAAGTTGGGGGCTGTTAACTATGGCTACACCTTC. Protein: CASVKLGAVNYGYTF.

The chain joins TRBV28 to TRBJ2-5, with a tentative D call TRBD2 (6 bases). This CDR3 comprises 16 residues. Per germline, CDR1 MDHEN and CDR2 SYDVKM. V was trimmed by 4 bases and J by 5 bases, leaving 20 bases between them. In nucleotides, the CDR3 is TGTGCCAGCAGTTCCCCCTGGGACTCCCCCAGGGAGACCCAGTACTTC. The encoded protein is CASSSPWDSPRETQYF.

The chain combines TRBV7-2 with TRBJ2-7, with 10 bases that match TRBD1. With V trimmed by 5 bases and J by 3 bases, 7 bases remained unmatched. This CDR3 region has 15 residues. CDR1 is SGHTA, CDR2 FQGNSA, per germline. The CDR3: CASSPDRDRGYEQYF. The CDR3 DNA is TGTGCCAGCAGCCCCGACCGGGACAGGGGCTACGAGCAGTACTTC.

V gene TRBV3-1 (or the pseudogene TRBV3-2) combines with J gene TRBJ2-7, with D maybe TRBD1 (5 bases). Germline CDR1 reads LGHDT; CDR2 reads YNNKEL (reference sequence). V gave up 4 bases and J gave up 1 base, with 17 bases separating them. This CDR3 comprises 16 residues. The CDR3: CASSPGIGPESYEQYF. DNA of the CDR3: TGTGCCAGCAGCCCAGGGATAGGTCCCGAGTCCTACGAGCAGTACTTC.

CDR3 loop: CASGKQGWANVLTF. CDR3 nucleotides: TGTGCCAGCGGTAAACAGGGGTGGGCCAACGTCCTGACTTTC. V usage is TRBV27 and J usage is TRBJ2-6; TRBD1 matches at 7 bases. Germline lookup yields CDR1 MNHEY and CDR2 SMNVEV (reference sequence). The CDR3 totals 14 residues. Unmatched junction bases numbered 6, after V lost 8 bases and J lost 5 bases. The full variable domain, with the rest looked up from reference TRBV27 and TRBJ2-6, is EAQVTQNPRYLITVTGKKLTVTCSQNMNHEYMSWYRQDPGLGLRQIYYSMNVEVTDKGDVPEGYKVSRKEKRNFPLILESPSPNQTSLYFCASGKQGWANVLTFGAGSRLTVL.

V usage is TRBV5-1 and J usage is TRBJ1-1, with 10 positions matching TRBD1. The germline V gene has CDR1 SGHRS and CDR2 YFSETQ. The V gene end was trimmed by 4 bases and the J gene end by 5 bases; junction bases not matched to a gene: 8. The CDR3 consists of 15 residues. This chain's CDR3 is CASSTGQGLGTEAFF. The CDR3 DNA reads TGCGCCAGCAGCACGGGACAGGGGTTAGGAACTGAAGCTTTCTTT.

The V and J genes are TRBV28 and TRBJ2-5, with 7 positions matching TRBD1. V dropped 6 bases and J dropped 3; count of bases not matched to a gene: 4. Germline CDR1 and CDR2: MDHEN and SYDVKM. This CDR3 is 13 amino acids long. CDR3 DNA: TGTGCCAGCAGCACTACAGGGGAAGAGACCCAGTACTTC. It yields the protein CASSTTGEETQYF.

This clone appeared a single time. The V gene is TRBV13, the J gene TRBJ1-1, with 8 bases fitting TRBD1. Germline CDR1 and CDR2: PRHDT and FYEKMQ (reference sequence). This CDR3 spans 15 amino acids. The J segment lost 3 bases and the V segment lost 4 bases, leaving 7 bases of the junction unmatched. CDR3 amino acids: CASSSMDREDTEAFF. As DNA, the CDR3 is TGTGCCAGCAGCTCCATGGACAGGGAGGACACTGAAGCTTTCTTT.

The rearrangement links TRBV5-1 to TRBJ1-4, with D tentatively TRBD1 (6 bases). This CDR3 contains 15 residues. Trimming took off 3 bases at V and 3 bases at J, with 12 bases between the two ends. CDR1 SGHRS and CDR2 YFSETQ come from the germline V gene. The CDR3 is CASSYFGGPNEKLFF. DNA of the CDR3: TGCGCCAGCAGCTACTTTGGGGGCCCTAATGAAAAACTGTTTTTT. The full variable domain, with the rest looked up from reference TRBV5-1 and TRBJ1-4, is KAGVTQTPRYLIKTRGQQVTLSCSPISGHRSVSWYQQTPGQGLQFLFEYFSETQRNKGNFPGRFSGRQFSNSRSEMNVSTLELGDSALYLCASSYFGGPNEKLFFGSGTQLSVL.

The chain is built from TRBV19 and TRBJ2-1, with D perhaps TRBD2 (7 bases). Germline CDR1 and CDR2: LNHDA and SQIVND (reference sequence). The CDR3 consists of 16 residues. V was trimmed by 6 bases and J by 0 bases, leaving 15 bases between them. The CDR3 region is CASRKMAGASYNEQFF. The CDR3 nucleotides read TGTGCCAGTAGGAAGATGGCGGGGGCCTCCTACAATGAGCAGTTCTTC.

The J gene is TRBJ1-5, the V gene TRBV28; TRBD1 matches 7 bases. V shed 6 bases, J shed 2 bases, and the junction held 10 bases outside the gene matches. The CDR3 totals 16 residues. CDR1 and CDR2 from the germline V gene are MDHEN and SYDVKM. CDR3 region: CASSRRQGDGNQPQHF. The DNA of the CDR3 is TGTGCCAGCAGCCGTAGACAGGGTGATGGCAATCAGCCCCAGCATTTT.

V is TRBV9 and J is TRBJ1-2; possible D gene TRBD1, 5 bases. Trimming removed 2 bases from V and 6 bases from J, with 8 bases in between. Germline V gene data show CDR1 as SGDLS and CDR2 as YYNGEE. The CDR3 has 12 amino acids. This CDR3 is CASSVVGDGYTF. For the CDR3, the DNA is TGTGCCAGCAGCGTCGTAGGGGATGGCTACACCTTC.

V gene TRBV4-1 combines with J gene TRBJ2-5, with 12 bases aligning to TRBD2. The length of the CDR3 is 18 residues. Germline values: CDR1 MGHRA, CDR2 YSYEKL. With 0 bases clipped from V and 4 bases from J, the junction kept 9 bases outside the gene matches. The CDR3 DNA reads as TGCGCCAGCAGCCAAGATTATGACCTAGCGGGGGGGGGAGAGACCCAGTACTTC. It is translated as CASSQDYDLAGGGETQYF.

The V call is TRBV27, the J call TRBJ1-1, with 7 bases that match TRBD1. This CDR3 has 17 amino acids. Germline CDR1 MNHEY, CDR2 SMNVEV (reference sequence). Trimming at V came to 2 bases and at J to 0 bases, leaving 9 bases not matched to a gene. CDR3 sequence: CASSLRGTVSLNTEAFF. The CDR3 DNA reads as TGTGCCAGCAGTTTAAGGGGGACAGTGAGTCTGAACACTGAAGCTTTCTTT.

The chain links TRBV30 to TRBJ2-2, with 9 bases that match TRBD1. The CDR3 covers 16 residues. The V segment lost 2 bases and the J segment 6 bases; nucleotides outside the gene matches: 10. CDR1 GTSNPN and CDR2 SVGIG come from the germline V gene (reference sequence). CDR3 nucleotides: TGTGCCTGGAGTCCTACAGGGGGCAGTATTTCCGGGGAGCTGTTTTTT. It translates to CAWSPTGGSISGELFF.

The chain couples TRBV5-1 to TRBJ1-6, with D hard to call. V was cut by 0 bases and J by 9 bases, with 19 bases left in between. Germline lookup yields CDR1 SGHRS and CDR2 YFSETQ. There are 17 residues in the CDR3. CDR3 amino acids: CASSLEFPRIPRSPLHF. CDR3 coding DNA: TGCGCCAGCAGCTTGGAATTCCCGCGTATCCCCCGTTCACCCCTCCACTTT.

The table lists this clone with a few counts. The gene calls are TRBV2 and TRBJ2-1; D is possibly TRBD1 (6 bases). Trimming removed 5 bases from V and 10 bases from J, with 15 bases in between. This CDR3 region has 13 residues. Germline assignment: CDR1 SNHLY and CDR2 FYNNEI. The CDR3 coding sequence is TGTGCCAGCAGTCCCACCTCAGGGGTAGAGCAGTTCTTC. Translating it yields CASSPTSGVEQFF.

V is TRBV20-1 and J is TRBJ2-1, with 12 positions matching TRBD2. Germline-derived CDR1 and CDR2 are DFQATT and SNEGSKA (reference sequence). Unmatched junction bases numbered 19, after V lost 3 bases and J lost 10 bases. CDR3 length equals 18 residues. Here the CDR3 reads CSASFGTSGPLGLLEQFF. The DNA of the CDR3 is TGCAGTGCTAGTTTTGGGACTAGCGGGCCGTTAGGATTATTAGAGCAGTTCTTC.

The J gene is TRBJ2-3, the V gene TRBV5-1; tentatively, D is TRBD2 (5 bases). Germline lookup yields CDR1 SGHRS and CDR2 YFSETQ. V was shortened by 0 bases and J by 0 bases, with 14 bases between the two germline ends. This CDR3 is 17 amino acids long. This CDR3 reads CASSLEGPGISTDTQYF. The CDR3 DNA is TGCGCCAGCAGCTTGGAGGGCCCGGGGATAAGCACAGATACGCAGTATTTT.

V gene TRBV5-3 combines with J gene TRBJ2-1; the D gene is possibly TRBD1 (5 bases). TRBV5-3 is labeled an ORF, and its function is uncertain. Trimming pared 2 bases from V and 2 bases from J, leaving 14 bases between. This CDR3 has 16 residues. This CDR3 reads CARSFTGLKTYNEQFF. In DNA form, the CDR3 reads TGTGCCAGAAGCTTTACAGGCCTTAAGACCTACAATGAGCAGTTCTTC.

This chain joins TRBV10-3 and TRBJ1-1, with a weak D call TRBD1 (5 bases). The CDR3 contains 13 residues. Germline values: CDR1 ENHRY, CDR2 SYGVKD. Trimming pared 4 bases from V and 11 bases from J, leaving 17 bases between. CDR3 nucleotides: TGTGCCATCAGTGTTCAGGGCGGGAGTGACGCTTTCTTT. Its translation is CAISVQGGSDAFF.

V usage is TRBV7-2 and J usage is TRBJ1-1; 8 bases match TRBD1. The germline V gene encodes CDR1 SGHTA and CDR2 FQGNSA. This CDR3 is built from 15 residues. After removal of 5 bases from V and 3 bases from J, the junction contained 8 bases not matched to a gene. CDR3 nucleotide sequence: TGTGCCAGCAGCGTTCAGGGGGCGGGCGACACTGAAGCTTTCTTT. It yields the protein CASSVQGAGDTEAFF.

The V and J genes are TRBV28 and TRBJ1-4; 10 positions agree with TRBD1. The CDR3 runs to 17 residues. Germline V lookup: CDR1 MDHEN, CDR2 SYDVKM. The junction had 15 bases not matched to a gene; V was cut back by 6 bases and J by 8 bases. The CDR3 DNA reads as TGTGCCAGCAGCACCATCTGGGGGGGGACAGGGGAAGAAAAACTGTTTTTT. This codes for CASSTIWGGTGEEKLFF.